This record looks at one T cell receptor (beta chain) sequence and its context. The data originate from a study of control samples from healthy donors and cancer patients. Sequencing was performed with immunoSEQ multiplex PCR; in TCRdb, only in-frame clones are kept and a portion is missing. This repertoire shows around 100,000 clones, around 90% found once; its top ten account for about 2.5%. The receptor was derived from a woman between 18 and 30 years old in good health. Source material: blood.

CDR3 nucleotides: TGTGCCAGCAGCGCCGGACAGGTACGGGGAAAACTGTTTTTT. The encoded protein is CASSAGQVRGKLFF. The V call is TRBV9, the J call TRBJ1-4; TRBD1 agrees at 7 bases. J lost 10 bases, V lost 3 bases, and 9 bases had no gene match. Germline-derived CDR1 and CDR2 are SGDLS and YYNGEE. This CDR3 contains 14 residues.